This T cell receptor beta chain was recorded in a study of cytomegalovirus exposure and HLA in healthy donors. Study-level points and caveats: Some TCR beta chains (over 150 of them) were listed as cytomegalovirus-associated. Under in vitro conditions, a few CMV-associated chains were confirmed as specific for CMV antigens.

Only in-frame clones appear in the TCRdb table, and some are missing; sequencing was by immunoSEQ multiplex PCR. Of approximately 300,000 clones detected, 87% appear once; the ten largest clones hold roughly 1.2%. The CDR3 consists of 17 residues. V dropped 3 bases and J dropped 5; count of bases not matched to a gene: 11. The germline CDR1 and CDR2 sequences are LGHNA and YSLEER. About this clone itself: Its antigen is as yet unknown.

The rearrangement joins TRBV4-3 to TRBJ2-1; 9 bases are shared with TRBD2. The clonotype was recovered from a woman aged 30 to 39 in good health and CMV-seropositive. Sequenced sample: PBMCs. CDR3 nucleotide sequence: TGCGCCAGCAGCCAGATGTTAGCGGGAGTTGGAGACAATGAGCAGTTCTTC. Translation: CASSQMLAGVGDNEQFF.